This entry lists 2 T cell receptor beta chains sequenced from one sample in a study of Graves' ophthalmopathy and Graves' hyperthyroidism. RNA transcripts were the template, and TCR beta CDR3 regions were amplified from them. HTBI primers primed a first-round RT-PCR, and a second-round multiplex PCR followed. TCRdb fed the multiplex PCR reads into MiXCR, producing one record per CDR3 protein. Altogether almost 400,000 distinct CDR3 sequences are present, around 16% being singletons, with the ten largest covering 1.5% to 2%. Source material: peripheral blood. Source of these receptors: a woman aged 18-29 years with Graves' ophthalmopathy.

This clonotype appeared a few times. The V and J genes are TRBV12-5 and TRBJ1-5; tentatively, D is TRBD1 (5 bases). V lost 0 bases and J lost 0, with 12 bases in between. This CDR3 is built from 17 residues. Germline assignment: CDR1 LGHNT and CDR2 FRNRAP. The CDR3: CASGLVLGQHSNQPQHF. The CDR3 DNA sequence: TGTGCTAGTGGTTTGGTATTAGGACAACATAGCAATCAGCCCCAGCATTTT.

The chain recombines TRBV7-2 with TRBJ2-5, with a tentative D call TRBD2 (6 bases). There are 19 residues in the CDR3. Germline CDR1 is SGHTA and CDR2 is FQGNSA. Trimming took off 1 base at V and 5 bases at J, with 26 bases between the two ends. In DNA, the CDR3 is TGTGCCAGCAGCTTAGGCTACACCGGGACGCAGGGAGGTTGGGAGACCCAGTACTTC. The encoded protein is CASSLGYTGTQGGWETQYF.